A selection of T cell receptor beta chains follows, all from one sample in a study of CD8+ T cells in alopecia areata. Measured with immunoSEQ multiplex PCR; TCRdb has only the in-frame clones, and not every one. This table has approximately 130,000 clones, over 60% appearing once. Sequences were derived from CD4+ T cells sorted from blood, sampled at week 4, from a patient treated with tofacitinib. All receptors derive from a human donor with alopecia areata. The CDR3 runs from the conserved cysteine through the conserved F or W. D genes are given only for firm matches. Size is omitted from some rows. Given values are once, few, many or a class for expanded clones.

v_call: TRBV5-1
d_call: -
clone_size: -
j_call: TRBJ2-7
cdr3_aa: CASRPLGGGSSYEQYF
cdr3_nt: TGCGCCAGCAGACCACTCGGGGGAGGCAGTTCCTACGAGCAGTACTTC

v_call: TRBV7-2
d_call: -
clone_size: -
j_call: TRBJ2-3
cdr3_aa: CASSLDVSTDTQYF
cdr3_nt: TGTGCCAGCAGCTTAGACGTGAGCACAGATACGCAGTATTTT

v_call: TRBV4-3
d_call: -
clone_size: -
j_call: TRBJ1-5
cdr3_aa: CASSQEGFGQPQHF
cdr3_nt: TGCGCCAGCAGCCAAGAGGGGTTTGGCCAGCCCCAGCATTTT

v_call: TRBV19
d_call: TRBD1
clone_size: few
j_call: TRBJ2-7
cdr3_aa: CASNPSTGQGYEQYF
cdr3_nt: TGTGCCAGTAACCCATCGACGGGACAGGGCTACGAGCAGTACTTC

v_call: TRBV5-1
d_call: -
clone_size: -
j_call: TRBJ2-5
cdr3_aa: CASSLKQLQETQYF
cdr3_nt: TGCGCCAGCAGCTTGAAACAGCTTCAAGAGACCCAGTACTTC

v_call: TRBV4-3
d_call: TRBD2
clone_size: -
j_call: TRBJ2-3
cdr3_aa: CASSQDPRGGGTDTQYF
cdr3_nt: TGCGCCAGCAGCCAAGACCCGCGGGGGGGCGGCACAGATACGCAGTATTTT

v_call: TRBV29-1
d_call: TRBD1
clone_size: few
j_call: TRBJ1-4
cdr3_aa: CSVGATGDGEKLFF
cdr3_nt: TGCAGCGTTGGGGCGACAGGGGACGGTGAAAAACTGTTTTTT

v_call: TRBV15
d_call: -
clone_size: -
j_call: TRBJ2-7
cdr3_aa: CATSSPIGEQYF
cdr3_nt: TGTGCCACCAGCAGCCCAATAGGCGAGCAGTACTTC

v_call: TRBV27
d_call: -
clone_size: -
j_call: TRBJ1-6
cdr3_aa: CASSLVQGAWNSPLHF
cdr3_nt: TGTGCCAGCAGTTTAGTCCAGGGAGCTTGGAATTCACCCCTCCACTTT

v_call: TRBV2
d_call: -
clone_size: -
j_call: TRBJ1-1
cdr3_aa: CASSEAGDTEAFF
cdr3_nt: TGTGCCAGCAGTGAAGCAGGGGACACTGAAGCTTTCTTT

v_call: TRBV10-3
d_call: -
clone_size: -
j_call: TRBJ2-3
cdr3_aa: CAILTSDTQYF
cdr3_nt: TGTGCCATCCTTACTTCAGATACGCAGTATTTT

v_call: TRBV5-5
d_call: -
clone_size: -
j_call: TRBJ2-1
cdr3_aa: CASSWALNLDEQFF
cdr3_nt: TGTGCCAGCAGCTGGGCGCTAAATCTCGATGAGCAGTTCTTC

v_call: TRBV6-5
d_call: -
clone_size: -
j_call: TRBJ1-2
cdr3_aa: CASSTDNYGYTF
cdr3_nt: TGTGCCAGCAGTACTGATAACTATGGCTACACCTTC

v_call: TRBV7-2
d_call: -
clone_size: -
j_call: TRBJ2-5
cdr3_aa: CASSLSGTKETQYF
cdr3_nt: TGTGCCAGCAGCTTATCCGGGACGAAAGAGACCCAGTACTTC

v_call: TRBV29-1
d_call: TRBD1
clone_size: few
j_call: TRBJ2-1
cdr3_aa: CSAPGQGFYSYNEQFF
cdr3_nt: TGCAGCGCCCCGGGACAGGGGTTCTACTCCTACAATGAGCAGTTCTTC

v_call: TRBV7-9
d_call: -
clone_size: few
j_call: TRBJ1-6
cdr3_aa: CASSPDSPNSPLHF
cdr3_nt: TGTGCCAGCAGCCCGGACAGCCCTAATTCACCCCTCCACTTT

v_call: TRBV7-2
d_call: -
clone_size: -
j_call: TRBJ2-5
cdr3_aa: CASSLSRGLKETQYF
cdr3_nt: TGTGCCAGCAGCTTAAGTCGGGGGCTCAAAGAGACCCAGTACTTC

v_call: TRBV7-9
d_call: -
clone_size: once
j_call: TRBJ2-7
cdr3_aa: CASSPRQAVTYEQYF
cdr3_nt: TGTGCCAGCAGCCCGAGACAGGCCGTAACCTACGAGCAGTACTTC

v_call: TRBV4-2
d_call: TRBD2
clone_size: -
j_call: TRBJ2-3
cdr3_aa: CASSQALSGGAHTQYF
cdr3_nt: TGTGCCAGCAGCCAGGCCCTAAGCGGGGGGGCCCATACGCAGTATTTT

v_call: TRBV15
d_call: TRBD1
clone_size: few
j_call: TRBJ1-5
cdr3_aa: CATGARSNQPQHF
cdr3_nt: TGTGCTACAGGGGCGCGTAGCAATCAGCCCCAGCATTTT

v_call: TRBV30
d_call: TRBD1
clone_size: -
j_call: TRBJ1-2
cdr3_aa: CAWSVRGRGRLGYTF
cdr3_nt: TGTGCCTGGAGTGTACGTGGAAGGGGGCGTCTTGGCTACACCTTC

v_call: TRBV11-2
d_call: TRBD1
clone_size: -
j_call: TRBJ2-7
cdr3_aa: CASRPTGVSYEQYF
cdr3_nt: TGTGCCAGCAGGCCGACAGGGGTATCCTACGAGCAGTACTTC

v_call: TRBV6-5
d_call: TRBD2
clone_size: once
j_call: TRBJ2-2
cdr3_aa: CASGTINTGELFF
cdr3_nt: TGTGCCAGCGGGACTATAAACACCGGGGAGCTGTTTTTT

v_call: TRBV6-1
d_call: -
clone_size: many
j_call: TRBJ2-2
cdr3_aa: CASLSTPSTGELFF
cdr3_nt: TGTGCCAGCTTGAGCACCCCATCCACCGGGGAGCTGTTTTTT

v_call: TRBV30
d_call: -
clone_size: -
j_call: TRBJ2-1
cdr3_aa: CAWTGGGGQFF
cdr3_nt: TGTGCCTGGACTGGAGGGGGAGGGCAGTTCTTC

v_call: TRBV27
d_call: TRBD1
clone_size: -
j_call: TRBJ2-5
cdr3_aa: CASSPNRGHQETQYF
cdr3_nt: TGTGCCAGCAGTCCCAACAGGGGTCACCAAGAGACCCAGTACTTC

v_call: TRBV30
d_call: -
clone_size: -
j_call: TRBJ2-7
cdr3_aa: CAWEQGYEQYF
cdr3_nt: TGTGCCTGGGAACAGGGCTACGAGCAGTACTTC

v_call: TRBV30
d_call: -
clone_size: few
j_call: TRBJ2-2
cdr3_aa: CAWGGSGDEVTGELFF
cdr3_nt: TGTGCCTGGGGAGGATCGGGGGACGAGGTGACCGGGGAGCTGTTTTTT

v_call: TRBV9
d_call: TRBD2
clone_size: -
j_call: TRBJ2-2
cdr3_aa: CASSNSGRGNTGELFF
cdr3_nt: TGTGCCAGCAGCAATAGCGGGAGGGGCAACACCGGGGAGCTGTTTTTT

v_call: TRBV29-1
d_call: -
clone_size: -
j_call: TRBJ2-5
cdr3_aa: CSTNMRGETQYF
cdr3_nt: TGCAGCACCAATATGAGGGGCGAGACCCAGTACTTC

v_call: TRBV27
d_call: -
clone_size: -
j_call: TRBJ1-1
cdr3_aa: CASRLSFGGATEAFF
cdr3_nt: TGTGCCAGCAGACTATCCTTTGGGGGGGCCACTGAAGCTTTCTTT

v_call: TRBV5-8
d_call: TRBD2
clone_size: -
j_call: TRBJ2-5
cdr3_aa: CASSFSREKGQYF
cdr3_nt: TGTGCCAGCAGCTTCTCGCGGGAGAAAGGCCAGTACTTC

v_call: TRBV18
d_call: -
clone_size: once
j_call: TRBJ1-2
cdr3_aa: CASSPQSNYGYTF
cdr3_nt: TGTGCCAGCTCACCGCAGAGTAACTATGGCTACACCTTC

v_call: TRBV29-1
d_call: -
clone_size: -
j_call: TRBJ2-7
cdr3_aa: CSAGVVYEQYF
cdr3_nt: TGCAGCGCCGGGGTTGTTTACGAGCAGTACTTC

v_call: TRBV6-6
d_call: -
clone_size: -
j_call: TRBJ1-5
cdr3_aa: CASSSFGGLSNQPQHF
cdr3_nt: TGTGCCAGCAGTTCCTTTGGGGGCCTGAGCAATCAGCCCCAGCATTTT

v_call: TRBV28
d_call: -
clone_size: -
j_call: TRBJ2-7
cdr3_aa: CASSLQPYEQYF
cdr3_nt: TGTGCCAGCAGTTTACAACCCTACGAGCAGTACTTC

v_call: TRBV2
d_call: -
clone_size: few
j_call: TRBJ1-6
cdr3_aa: CASSEFQLIEHNSPLHF
cdr3_nt: TGTGCCAGCAGTGAATTCCAGCTGATAGAGCATAATTCACCCCTCCACTTT

v_call: TRBV18
d_call: -
clone_size: few
j_call: TRBJ1-2
cdr3_aa: CASLGGAYGYTF
cdr3_nt: TGTGCCAGCCTAGGAGGAGCCTATGGCTACACCTTC

v_call: TRBV6-6
d_call: -
clone_size: -
j_call: TRBJ2-7
cdr3_aa: CASTTTYEQYF
cdr3_nt: TGTGCCAGCACGACCACGTACGAGCAGTACTTC

v_call: TRBV23-1
d_call: -
clone_size: -
j_call: TRBJ1-3
cdr3_aa: CASCNRATTSGNTIYF
cdr3_nt: TGCGCCAGCTGCAACAGGGCTACGACCTCTGGAAACACCATATATTTT

v_call: TRBV11-2
d_call: -
clone_size: -
j_call: TRBJ2-3
cdr3_aa: CASSRGLNTDTQYF
cdr3_nt: TGTGCCAGCAGCCGGGGACTGAACACAGATACGCAGTATTTT